This TCR beta chain was identified during a study of cytomegalovirus exposure and HLA in healthy donors. Broader study findings: Listed as cytomegalovirus-associated were about 160 TCR beta chains. In vitro assays verified that a few CMV-associated chains recognized CMV antigens specifically. According to a subsequent analysis, TCR clusters from the first cohort were inclined to appear together in the 90 to 150 validation repertoires.

Germline V gene sequence: CDR1 SNHLY, CDR2 FYNNEI. The CDR3 has 15 residues. The validation cohort, a group of 120 subjects, included the donors and was separate from the roughly 700-subject first cohort. About this clone: Its specificity is not known.

The assay was immunoSEQ multiplex PCR, and TCRdb's table has in-frame clones only and misses some. The table shows 150,000 to 200,000 clones, with approximately 88% occurring only once. Source material: PBMCs. V usage is TRBV2 and J usage is TRBJ2-5; 7 bases map to TRBD2. Gene TRBJ2-7 matches the end of the DNA better, so the J call may be wrong. The receptor was derived from a man between 18 and 29 years old in good health and CMV-seropositive. The CDR3 bases are TGTGCCAGCAGCTACAGACCTAGCGGTTCCTACGAGCAGTACTTC. Translation: CASSYRPSGSYEQYF.